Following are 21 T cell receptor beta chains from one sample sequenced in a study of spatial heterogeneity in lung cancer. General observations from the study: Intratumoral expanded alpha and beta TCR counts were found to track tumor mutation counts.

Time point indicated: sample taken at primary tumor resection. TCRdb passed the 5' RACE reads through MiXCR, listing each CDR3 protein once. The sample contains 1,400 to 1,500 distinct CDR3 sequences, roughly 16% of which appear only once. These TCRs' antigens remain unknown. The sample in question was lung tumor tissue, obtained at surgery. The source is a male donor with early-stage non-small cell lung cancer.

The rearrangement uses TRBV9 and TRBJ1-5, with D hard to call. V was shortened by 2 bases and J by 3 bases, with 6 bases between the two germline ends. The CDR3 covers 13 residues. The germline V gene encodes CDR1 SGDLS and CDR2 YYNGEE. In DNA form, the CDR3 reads TGTGCCAGCAGCGTGAGTATCAATCAGCCCCAGCATTTT. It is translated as CASSVSINQPQHF.

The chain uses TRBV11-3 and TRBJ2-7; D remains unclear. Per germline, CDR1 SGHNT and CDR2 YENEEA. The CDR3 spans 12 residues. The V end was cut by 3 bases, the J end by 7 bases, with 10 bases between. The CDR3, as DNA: TGTGCCAGCAGCTTTGAGGAAGGGGAGCAGTACTTC. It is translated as CASSFEEGEQYF.

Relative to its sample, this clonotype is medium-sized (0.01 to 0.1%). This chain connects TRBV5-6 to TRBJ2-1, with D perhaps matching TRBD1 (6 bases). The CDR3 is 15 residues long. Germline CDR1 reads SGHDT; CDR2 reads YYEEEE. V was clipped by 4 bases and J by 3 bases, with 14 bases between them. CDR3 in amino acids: CASSPGTTVYNEQFF. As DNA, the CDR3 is TGTGCCAGCAGCCCCGGGACAACGGTCTACAATGAGCAGTTCTTC.

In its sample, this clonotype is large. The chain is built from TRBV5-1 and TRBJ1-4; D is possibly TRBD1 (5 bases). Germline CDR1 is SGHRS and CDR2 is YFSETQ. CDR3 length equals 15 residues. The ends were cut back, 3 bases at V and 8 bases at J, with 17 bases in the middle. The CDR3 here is CASSSTAHVQEKLFF. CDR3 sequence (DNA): TGCGCCAGCAGCTCGACAGCCCACGTCCAGGAAAAACTGTTTTTT.

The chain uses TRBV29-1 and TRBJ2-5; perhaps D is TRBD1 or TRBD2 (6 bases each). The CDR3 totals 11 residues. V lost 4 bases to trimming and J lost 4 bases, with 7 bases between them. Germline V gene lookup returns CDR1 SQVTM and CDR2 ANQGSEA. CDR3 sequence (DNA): TGCAGCGTTGCGGGGGCAGAGACCCAGTACTTC. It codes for CSVAGAETQYF.

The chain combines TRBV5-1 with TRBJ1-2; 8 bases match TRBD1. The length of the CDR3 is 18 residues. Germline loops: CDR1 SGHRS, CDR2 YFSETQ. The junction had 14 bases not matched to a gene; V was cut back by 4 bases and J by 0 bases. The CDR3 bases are TGCGCCAGCAGCAGTATTTCACCGGGACAGGTCGCTAACTATGGCTACACCTTC. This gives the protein CASSSISPGQVANYGYTF.

The CDR3 DNA reads as TGTGCCAGCTCCTCACCCGCGGCCAACGTCCTGACTTTC. Translated: CASSSPAANVLTF. The chain recombines TRBV9 with TRBJ2-6; D remains unclear. CDR3 length: 13 amino acids. V dropped 7 bases and J dropped 6 bases, with 11 bases sitting between them. The germline CDR1 and CDR2 sequences are SGDLS and YYNGEE.

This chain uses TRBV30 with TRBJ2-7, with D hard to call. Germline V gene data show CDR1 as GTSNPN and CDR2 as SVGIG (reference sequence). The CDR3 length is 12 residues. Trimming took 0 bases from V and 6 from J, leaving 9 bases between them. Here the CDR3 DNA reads TGTGCCTGGAGTGTACTCGACGGCGAGCAGTACTTC. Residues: CAWSVLDGEQYF. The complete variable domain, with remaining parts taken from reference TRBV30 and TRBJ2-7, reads SQTIHQWPATLVQPVGSPLSLECTVEGTSNPNLYWYRQAAGRGLQLLFYSVGIGQISSEVPQNLSASRPQDRQFILSSKKLLLSDSGFYLCAWSVLDGEQYFGPGTRLTVT.

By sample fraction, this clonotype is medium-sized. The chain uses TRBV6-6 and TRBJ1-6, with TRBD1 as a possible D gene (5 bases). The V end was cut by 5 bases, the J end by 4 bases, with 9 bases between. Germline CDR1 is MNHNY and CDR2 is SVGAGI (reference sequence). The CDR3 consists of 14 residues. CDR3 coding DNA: TGTGCCAGCAGTCAGGGATATTATAATTCACCCCTCCACTTT. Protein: CASSQGYYNSPLHF.

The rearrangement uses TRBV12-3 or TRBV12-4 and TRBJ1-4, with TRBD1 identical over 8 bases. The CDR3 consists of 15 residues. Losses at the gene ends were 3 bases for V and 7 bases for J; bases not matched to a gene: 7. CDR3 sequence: CASSLWTGRGEKLFF. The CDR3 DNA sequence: TGTGCCAGCAGTTTGTGGACAGGGCGAGGTGAAAAACTGTTTTTT.

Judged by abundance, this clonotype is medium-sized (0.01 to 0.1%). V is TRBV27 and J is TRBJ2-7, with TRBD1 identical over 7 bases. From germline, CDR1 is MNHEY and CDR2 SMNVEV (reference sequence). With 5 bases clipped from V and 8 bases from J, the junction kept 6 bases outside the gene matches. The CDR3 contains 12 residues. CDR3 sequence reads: CASSPTGYQQYF. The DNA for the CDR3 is TGTGCCAGCAGTCCGACAGGGTACCAGCAGTACTTC.

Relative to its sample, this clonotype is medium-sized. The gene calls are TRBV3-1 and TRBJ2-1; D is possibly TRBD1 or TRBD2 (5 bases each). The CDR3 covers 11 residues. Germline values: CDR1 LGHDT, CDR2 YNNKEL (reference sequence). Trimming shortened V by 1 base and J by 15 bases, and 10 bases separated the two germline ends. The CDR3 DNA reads TGTGCCAGCAGCCAAGTCCAGGGACGGTTCTTC. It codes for CASSQVQGRFF.

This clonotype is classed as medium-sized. In DNA form, the CDR3 reads TGTGCCAGCAGCTTTACCTCCGACAGGGGACTCACCGGGGAGCTGTTTTTT. This sequence encodes CASSFTSDRGLTGELFF. V gene TRBV28 combines with J gene TRBJ2-2; the match to TRBD1 covers 8 bases. Germline CDR1 and CDR2: MDHEN and SYDVKM. There are 17 residues in the CDR3. The J segment lost 4 bases and the V segment lost 6 bases, leaving 13 bases of the junction unmatched. The complete variable domain, with remaining parts taken from reference TRBV28 and TRBJ2-2, reads DVKVTQSSRYLVKRTGEKVFLECVQDMDHENMFWYRQDPGLGLRLIYFSYDVKMKEKGDIPEGYSVSREKKERFSLILESASTNQTSMYLCASSFTSDRGLTGELFFGEGSRLTVL.

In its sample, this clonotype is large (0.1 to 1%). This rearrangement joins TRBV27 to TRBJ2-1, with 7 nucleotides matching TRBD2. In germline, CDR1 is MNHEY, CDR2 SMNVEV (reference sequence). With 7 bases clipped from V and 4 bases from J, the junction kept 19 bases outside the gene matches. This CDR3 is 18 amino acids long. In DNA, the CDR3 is TGTGCCAGCAATGGAGGCGGGAGTGGACTCAGGAGATACAATGAGCAGTTCTTC. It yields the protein CASNGGGSGLRRYNEQFF.

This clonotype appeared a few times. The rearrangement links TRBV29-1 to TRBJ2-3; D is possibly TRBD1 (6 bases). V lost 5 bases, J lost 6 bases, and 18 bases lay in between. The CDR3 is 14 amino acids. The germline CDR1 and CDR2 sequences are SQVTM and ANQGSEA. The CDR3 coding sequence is TGCAGCGTTCGGACAGCTCTCCCCGAGGATACGCAGTATTTT. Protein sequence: CSVRTALPEDTQYF.

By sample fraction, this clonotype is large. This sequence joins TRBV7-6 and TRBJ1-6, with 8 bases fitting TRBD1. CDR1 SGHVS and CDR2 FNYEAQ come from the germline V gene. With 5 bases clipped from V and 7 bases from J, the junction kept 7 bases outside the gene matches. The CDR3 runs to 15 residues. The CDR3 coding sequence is TGTGCCAGCAGCACCCGACAGGGGATGAATTCACCCCTCCACTTT. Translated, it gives CASSTRQGMNSPLHF.

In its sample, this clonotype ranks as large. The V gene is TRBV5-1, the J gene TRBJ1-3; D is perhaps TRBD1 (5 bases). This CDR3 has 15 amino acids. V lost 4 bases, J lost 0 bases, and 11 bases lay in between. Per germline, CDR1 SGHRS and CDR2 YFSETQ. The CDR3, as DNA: TGCGCCAGCAGCCGGGGGTCGCTCTCTGGAAACACCATATATTTT. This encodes CASSRGSLSGNTIYF.

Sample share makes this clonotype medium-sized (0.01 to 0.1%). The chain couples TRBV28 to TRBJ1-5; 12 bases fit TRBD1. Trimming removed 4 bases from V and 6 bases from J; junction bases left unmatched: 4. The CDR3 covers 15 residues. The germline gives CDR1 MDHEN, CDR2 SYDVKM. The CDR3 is CASSWDRGRSQPQHF. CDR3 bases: TGTGCCAGCAGTTGGGACAGGGGGCGCAGTCAGCCCCAGCATTTT.

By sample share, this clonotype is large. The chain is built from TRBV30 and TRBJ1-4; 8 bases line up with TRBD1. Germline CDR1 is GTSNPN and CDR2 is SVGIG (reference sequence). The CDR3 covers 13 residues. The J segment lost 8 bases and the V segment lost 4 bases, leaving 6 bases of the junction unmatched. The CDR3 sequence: CAWKGTGAEKLFF. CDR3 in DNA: TGTGCCTGGAAGGGGACAGGAGCCGAAAAACTGTTTTTT.

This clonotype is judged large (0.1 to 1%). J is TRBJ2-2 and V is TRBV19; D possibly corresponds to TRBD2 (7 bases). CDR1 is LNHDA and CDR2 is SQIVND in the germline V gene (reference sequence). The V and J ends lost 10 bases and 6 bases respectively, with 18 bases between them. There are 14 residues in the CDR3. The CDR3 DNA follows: TGTGCCACCCGGGGGGCCAGGGGAGCCGGGGAGCTGTTTTTT. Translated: CATRGARGAGELFF.

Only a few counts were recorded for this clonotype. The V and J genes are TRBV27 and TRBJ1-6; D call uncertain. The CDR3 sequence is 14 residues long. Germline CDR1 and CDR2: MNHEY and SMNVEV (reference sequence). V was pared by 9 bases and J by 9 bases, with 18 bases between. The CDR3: CASTGSGFASPLHF. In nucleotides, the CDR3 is TGTGCCAGTACCGGATCCGGTTTTGCTTCACCCCTCCACTTT.